This T cell receptor beta chain was sequenced in a study of cytomegalovirus exposure and HLA in healthy donors. This CDR3 contains 17 residues. V shed 5 bases, J shed 4 bases, and the junction held 12 bases outside the gene matches. CDR1 and CDR2 (germline): KGHSY, FQNENV. A multiplex PCR was run with 60 Vbeta primers and 13 Jbeta primers. Libraries were prepared by immunoSEQ multiplex PCR; TCRdb keeps only in-frame clonotypes and omits some of them. This table holds some 150,000 clones, approximately 80% found once. The sequence derives from a woman aged 40 to 50 in good health and CMV-seronegative. The sample taken for sequencing was PBMCs. The V and J genes are TRBV16 and TRBJ1-4; the match to TRBD1 covers 8 bases. The CDR3, as DNA: TGTGCCAGCAGCAGATCCGGGACAGGCGGATATAATGAAAAACTGTTTTTT. This codes for CASSRSGTGGYNEKLFF. The full variable domain, its missing parts supplied by reference TRBV16 and TRBJ1-4, is GEEVAQTPKHLVRGEGQKAKLYCAPIKGHSYVFWYQQVLKNEFKFLISFQNENVFDETGMPKERFSAKCLPNSPCSLEIQATKLEDSAVYFCASSRSGTGGYNEKLFFGSGTQLSVL.